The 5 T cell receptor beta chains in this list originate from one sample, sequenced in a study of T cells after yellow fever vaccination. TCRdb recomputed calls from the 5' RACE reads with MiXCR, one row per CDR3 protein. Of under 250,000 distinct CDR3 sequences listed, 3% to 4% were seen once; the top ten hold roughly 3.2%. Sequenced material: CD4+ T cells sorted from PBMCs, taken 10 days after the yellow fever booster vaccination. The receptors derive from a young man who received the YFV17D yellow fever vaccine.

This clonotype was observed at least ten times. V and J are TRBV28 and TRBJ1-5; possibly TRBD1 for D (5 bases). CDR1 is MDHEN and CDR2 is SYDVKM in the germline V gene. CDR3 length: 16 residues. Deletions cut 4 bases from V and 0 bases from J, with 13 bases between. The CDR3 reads CASSYPGRRSNQPQHF. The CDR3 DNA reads TGTGCCAGCAGTTACCCGGGACGGCGTAGCAATCAGCCCCAGCATTTT.

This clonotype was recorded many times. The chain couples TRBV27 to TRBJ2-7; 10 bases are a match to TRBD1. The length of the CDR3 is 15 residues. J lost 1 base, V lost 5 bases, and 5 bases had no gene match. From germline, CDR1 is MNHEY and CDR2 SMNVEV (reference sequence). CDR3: CASSPGQGRSYEQYV. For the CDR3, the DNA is TGTGCCAGCAGTCCGGGACAGGGGCGGTCCTACGAGCAGTACGTC.

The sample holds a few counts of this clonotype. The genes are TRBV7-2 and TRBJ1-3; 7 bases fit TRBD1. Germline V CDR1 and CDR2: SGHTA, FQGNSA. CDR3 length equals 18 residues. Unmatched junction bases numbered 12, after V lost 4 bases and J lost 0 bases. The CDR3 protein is CASSYGPGQPTSGNTIYF. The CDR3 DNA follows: TGTGCCAGCAGCTACGGACCGGGACAGCCGACCTCTGGAAACACCATATATTTT.

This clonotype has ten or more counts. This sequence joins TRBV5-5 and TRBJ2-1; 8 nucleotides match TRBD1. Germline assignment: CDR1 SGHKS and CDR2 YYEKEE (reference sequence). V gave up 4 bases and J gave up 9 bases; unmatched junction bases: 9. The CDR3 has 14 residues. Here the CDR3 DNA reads TGTGCCAGCAGCGAGGGACAGGCCCAGAGTGAGCAGTTCTTC. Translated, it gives CASSEGQAQSEQFF. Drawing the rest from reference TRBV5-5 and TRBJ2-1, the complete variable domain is DAGVTQSPTHLIKTRGQQVTLRCSPISGHKSVSWYQQVLGQGPQFIFQYYEKEERGRGNFPDRFSARQFPNYSSELNVNALLLGDSALYLCASSEGQAQSEQFFGPGTRLTVL.

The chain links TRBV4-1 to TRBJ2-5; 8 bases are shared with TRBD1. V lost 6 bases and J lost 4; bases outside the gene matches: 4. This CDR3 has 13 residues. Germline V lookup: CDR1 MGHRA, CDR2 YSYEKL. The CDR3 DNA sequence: TGCGCCAGCAGACCGACAGGGGTAGAGACCCAGTACTTC. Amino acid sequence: CASRPTGVETQYF.